Presented here are 8 T cell receptor beta chains from one specimen sequenced in a study of blood T cell repertoires in COVID-19 (dated by TCRdb to about 2020). The protocol used for the library was the immunoSEQ multiplex PCR assay. TCRdb carries this immuneACCESS record with in-frame sequences only. Its versions omit some clonotypes, under half of them owing to an unresolved V gene in the studies checked, with the rest unexplained. The sample contains fewer than 350,000 clones, roughly 90% of them found a single time. Jointly, the top ten make up around 6.8% of the sample. The sample comprised peripheral blood. These TCRs come from a woman under 40 with COVID-19, enrolled during active disease.

The V gene is TRBV6-6, the J gene TRBJ2-3, with D possibly matching TRBD2 (6 bases). Per germline, CDR1 MNHNY and CDR2 SVGAGI (reference sequence). The CDR3 has 12 amino acids. The ends were cut back, 5 bases at V and 8 bases at J, with 11 bases in the middle. In nucleotides, the CDR3 is TGTGCCAGCAGTCACCCCGGGAGTACGCAGTATTTT. Amino acid sequence: CASSHPGSTQYF.

The rearrangement uses TRBV15 and TRBJ2-7; TRBD1 is a possible D gene (6 bases). This CDR3 has 17 amino acids. The V gene lost 0 bases and the J gene lost 0 bases, with 15 bases spanning the gap. CDR1 and CDR2 (germline): LNHNV, YYDKDF (reference sequence). In DNA form, the CDR3 reads TGTGCCACCAGCAGAGATCTAACAGGGTGGGGCTCCTACGAGCAGTACTTC. It translates to CATSRDLTGWGSYEQYF. The full variable domain, completed using reference TRBV15 and TRBJ2-7, is DAMVIQNPRYQVTQFGKPVTLSCSQTLNHNVMYWYQQKSSQAPKLLFHYYDKDFNNEADTPDNFQSRRPNTSFCFLDIRSPGLGDTAMYLCATSRDLTGWGSYEQYFGPGTRLTVT.

This chain joins TRBV6-4 and TRBJ1-1; a possible D gene is TRBD1 (5 bases). CDR3 length equals 13 residues. V was trimmed by 4 bases and J by 7 bases, leaving 13 bases between them. From germline, CDR1 is MRHNA and CDR2 SNTAGT. The CDR3 DNA reads as TGTGCCAGCAGTGCTTCTGATGGACATGAAGCTTTCTTT. Its translation: CASSASDGHEAFF.

V usage is TRBV3-1 (or the pseudogene TRBV3-2) and J usage is TRBJ1-6, with 9 positions matching TRBD1. Trimming took 10 bases from V and 6 from J; bases not matched to a gene: 7. The germline gives CDR1 LGHDT, CDR2 YNNKEL (reference sequence). CDR3 length: 14 amino acids. The CDR3 bases are TGTGCCACCCGGACAGGGGTGGGTAATTCACCCCTCCACTTT. Amino acid sequence: CATRTGVGNSPLHF.

This clone has a single count. The genes are TRBV6-6 and TRBJ2-2; D remains ambiguous. CDR3 length: 16 residues. Trimming shortened V by 5 bases and J by 0 bases, and 13 bases separated the two germline ends. The germline CDR1 and CDR2 sequences are MNHNY and SVGAGI (reference sequence). CDR3: CASSDWSRANTGELFF. As DNA, the CDR3 is TGTGCCAGCAGTGACTGGTCCCGGGCGAACACCGGGGAGCTGTTTTTT.

The table lists this clone with a few counts. CDR3: CASSLGQGQGQPQHF. The CDR3, as DNA: TGTGCCAGCAGCTTGGGACAGGGGCAGGGTCAGCCCCAGCATTTT. The J gene is TRBJ1-5, the V gene TRBV7-9; 10 bases align to TRBD1. Germline loops: CDR1 SEHNR, CDR2 FQNEAQ (reference sequence). The V gene end was trimmed by 3 bases and the J gene end by 6 bases; junction bases not matched to a gene: 5. This CDR3 is 15 amino acids long.

This chain uses TRBV5-1 with TRBJ2-6; D is undetermined. Germline V gene data show CDR1 as SGHRS and CDR2 as YFSETQ. The ends were cut back, 0 bases at V and 3 bases at J, with 7 bases in the middle. CDR3 length equals 15 residues. Here the CDR3 DNA reads TGCGCCAGCAGCTTGGTGGCTCGTGGGGCCAACGTCCTGACTTTC. Protein product: CASSLVARGANVLTF.

This chain links TRBV7-3 with TRBJ2-1; 13 bases are a match to TRBD2. CDR1 is SGHTA, CDR2 FQGTGA, per germline. Trimming removed 0 bases from V and 0 bases from J; junction bases left unmatched: 8. The CDR3 runs 20 residues. Here the CDR3 reads CASSLTRTSGSRSSYNEQFF. The CDR3, as DNA: TGTGCCAGCAGCTTAACCCGGACTAGCGGGAGCCGGAGCTCCTACAATGAGCAGTTCTTC.